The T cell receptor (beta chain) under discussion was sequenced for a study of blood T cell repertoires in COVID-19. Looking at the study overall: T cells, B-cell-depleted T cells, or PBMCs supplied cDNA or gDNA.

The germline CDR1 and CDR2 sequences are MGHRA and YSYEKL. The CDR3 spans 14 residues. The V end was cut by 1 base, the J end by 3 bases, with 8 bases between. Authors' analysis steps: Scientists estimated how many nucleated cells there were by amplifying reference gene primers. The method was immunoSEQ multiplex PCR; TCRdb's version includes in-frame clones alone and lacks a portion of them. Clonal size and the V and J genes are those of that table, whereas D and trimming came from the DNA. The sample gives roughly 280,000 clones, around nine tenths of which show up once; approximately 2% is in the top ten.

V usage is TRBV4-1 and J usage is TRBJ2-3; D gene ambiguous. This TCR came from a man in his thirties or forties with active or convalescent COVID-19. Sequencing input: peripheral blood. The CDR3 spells CASSQVFGTDTQYF. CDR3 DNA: TGCGCCAGCAGCCAAGTCTTCGGGACAGATACGCAGTATTTT.